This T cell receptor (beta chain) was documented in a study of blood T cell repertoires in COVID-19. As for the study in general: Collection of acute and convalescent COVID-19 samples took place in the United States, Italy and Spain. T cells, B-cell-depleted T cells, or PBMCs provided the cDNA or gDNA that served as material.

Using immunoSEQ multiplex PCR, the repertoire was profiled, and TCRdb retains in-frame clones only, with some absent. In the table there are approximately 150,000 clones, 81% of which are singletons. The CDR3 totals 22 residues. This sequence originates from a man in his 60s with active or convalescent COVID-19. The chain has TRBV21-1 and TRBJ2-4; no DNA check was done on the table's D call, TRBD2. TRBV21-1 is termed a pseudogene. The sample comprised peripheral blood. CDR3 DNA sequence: TGTGCCAGCAGCAAAGCGGGGACTGGCGGGCCGGGCCGGCTGGGAAGTCAAAACATTCAGTACTTC. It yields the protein CASSKAGTGGPGRLGSQNIQYF.